In its sample, the clone carrying this T cell receptor beta chain was seen once. The antigen is undetermined. A read error may account for a junction end that differs from germline. The data belong to a study of cytomegalovirus exposure and HLA in healthy donors. Notes on the study in general: A later analysis linked a missense DCLRE1C variant to TCR beta V- and J-gene trimming.

This CDR3 is built from 14 residues. CDR1 SEHNR and CDR2 FQNEAQ come from the germline V gene (reference sequence). This PCR relied on a set of 60 Vbeta primers and 13 Jbeta primers. Only in-frame clones appear in the TCRdb table, and some are missing; sequencing was by immunoSEQ multiplex PCR. This repertoire shows 160,000 or so clones, about 86% found once; its top ten account for over 1.5%. The chain carries TRBV7-9 and TRBJ2-7; weak D call: TRBD2 (5 bases). The receptor was derived from a woman in her late teens or twenties in good health and CMV-seronegative. Sequenced material: PBMCs. CDR3 sequence reads: CSSVQGLSPYEQYF. The DNA of the CDR3 is TGTTCCAGCGTCCAAGGACTCTCCCCCTACGAGCAGTACTTC.